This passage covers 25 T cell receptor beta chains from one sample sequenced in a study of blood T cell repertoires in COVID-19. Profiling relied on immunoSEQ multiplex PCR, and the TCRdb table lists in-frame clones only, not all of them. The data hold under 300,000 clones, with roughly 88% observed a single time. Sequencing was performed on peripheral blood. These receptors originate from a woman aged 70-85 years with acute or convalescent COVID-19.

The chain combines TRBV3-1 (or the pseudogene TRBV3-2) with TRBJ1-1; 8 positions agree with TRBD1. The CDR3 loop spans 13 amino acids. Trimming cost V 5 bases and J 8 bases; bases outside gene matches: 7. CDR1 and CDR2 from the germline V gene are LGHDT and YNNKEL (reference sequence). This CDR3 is CASSYTGGEEAFF. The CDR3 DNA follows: TGTGCCAGCAGCTACACAGGGGGGGAAGAAGCTTTCTTT.

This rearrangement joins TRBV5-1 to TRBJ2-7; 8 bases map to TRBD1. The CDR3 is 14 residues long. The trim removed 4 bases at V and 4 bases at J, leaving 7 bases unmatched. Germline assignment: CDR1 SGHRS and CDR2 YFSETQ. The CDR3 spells CASSPGGAGYEQYF. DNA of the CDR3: TGCGCCAGCAGCCCAGGGGGCGCGGGATACGAGCAGTACTTC.

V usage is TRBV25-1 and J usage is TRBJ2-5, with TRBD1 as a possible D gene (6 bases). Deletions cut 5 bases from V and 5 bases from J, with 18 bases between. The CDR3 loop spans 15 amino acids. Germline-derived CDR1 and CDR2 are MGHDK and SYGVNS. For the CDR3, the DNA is TGTGCCAGCAGTCCAGTAAAGGGGGATCGGGAGACCCAGTACTTC. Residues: CASSPVKGDRETQYF.

The CDR3 sequence: CASGRGANVLTF. The CDR3 coding sequence is TGCGCCAGCGGGCGTGGGGCCAACGTCCTGACTTTC. The genes are TRBV5-1 and TRBJ2-6; D is unresolved. Germline V lookup: CDR1 SGHRS, CDR2 YFSETQ. The CDR3 runs to 12 residues. Trimming removed 7 bases from V and 3 bases from J, with 5 bases in between.

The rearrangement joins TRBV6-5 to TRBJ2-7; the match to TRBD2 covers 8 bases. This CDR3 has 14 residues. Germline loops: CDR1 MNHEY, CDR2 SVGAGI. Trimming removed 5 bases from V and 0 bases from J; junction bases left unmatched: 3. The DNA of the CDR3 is TGTGCCAGCAGTCGGGGGGGATTCTCCTACGAGCAGTACTTC. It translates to CASSRGGFSYEQYF.

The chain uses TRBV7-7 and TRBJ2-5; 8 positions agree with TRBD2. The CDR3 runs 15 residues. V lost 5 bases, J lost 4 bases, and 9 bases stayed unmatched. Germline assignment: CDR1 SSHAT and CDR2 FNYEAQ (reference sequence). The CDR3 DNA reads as TGTGCCAGCAGCCCGAGCGGGGGAGGTGTAGAGACCCAGTACTTC. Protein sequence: CASSPSGGGVETQYF. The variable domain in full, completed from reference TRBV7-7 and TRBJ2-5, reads GAGVSQSPRYKVTKRGQDVTLRCDPISSHATLYWYQQALGQGPEFLTYFNYEAQPDKSGLPSDRFSAERPEGSISTLTIQRTEQRDSAMYRCASSPSGGGVETQYFGPGTRLLVL.

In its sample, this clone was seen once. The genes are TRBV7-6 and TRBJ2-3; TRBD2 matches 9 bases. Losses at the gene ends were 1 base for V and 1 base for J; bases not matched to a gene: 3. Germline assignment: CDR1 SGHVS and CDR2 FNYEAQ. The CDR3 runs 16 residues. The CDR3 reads CASSLVLAGGTDTQYF. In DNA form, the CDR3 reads TGTGCCAGCAGCTTAGTCTTAGCGGGAGGCACAGATACGCAGTATTTT.

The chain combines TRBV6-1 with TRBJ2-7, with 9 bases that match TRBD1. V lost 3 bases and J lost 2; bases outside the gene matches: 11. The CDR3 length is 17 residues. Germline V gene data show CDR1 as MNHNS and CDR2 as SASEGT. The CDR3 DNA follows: TGTGCCAGCAGTGATCGCGGTAGGGGACAGGGACCCTACGAGCAGTACTTC. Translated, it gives CASSDRGRGQGPYEQYF.

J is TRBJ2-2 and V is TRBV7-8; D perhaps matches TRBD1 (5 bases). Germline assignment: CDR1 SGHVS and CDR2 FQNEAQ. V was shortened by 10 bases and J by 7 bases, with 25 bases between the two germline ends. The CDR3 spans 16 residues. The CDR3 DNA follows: TGTGCCACCCGCTTAGCAGGTGGCAGGGTGAACGGGGAGCTGTTTTTT. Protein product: CATRLAGGRVNGELFF.

CDR3 nucleotide sequence: TGTGCCAGCAGTTTTTTAGGGTTCCAGGGTCAGCCCCAGCATTTT. Translating it yields CASSFLGFQGQPQHF. V gene TRBV6-2 or TRBV6-3 combines with J gene TRBJ1-5; a possible D gene is TRBD1 (5 bases). The CDR3 contains 15 residues. With 4 bases removed from V and 6 bases from J, the gap between germline ends came to 16 bases. CDR1 is MNHEY, CDR2 SVGEGT, per germline.

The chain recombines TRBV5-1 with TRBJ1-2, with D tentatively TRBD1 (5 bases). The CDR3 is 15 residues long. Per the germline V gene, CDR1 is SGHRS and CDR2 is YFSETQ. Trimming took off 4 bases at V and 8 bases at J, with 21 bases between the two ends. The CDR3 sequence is CASSPFPGGGDGYTF. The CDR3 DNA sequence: TGCGCCAGCAGCCCCTTCCCCGGTGGGGGGGACGGCTACACCTTC.

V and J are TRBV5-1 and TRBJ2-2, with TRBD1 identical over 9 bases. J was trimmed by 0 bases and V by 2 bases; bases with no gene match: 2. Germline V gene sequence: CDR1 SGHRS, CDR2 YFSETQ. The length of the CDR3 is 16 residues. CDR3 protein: CASSLQGAANTGELFF. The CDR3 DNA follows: TGCGCCAGCAGCTTACAGGGGGCAGCGAACACCGGGGAGCTGTTTTTT.

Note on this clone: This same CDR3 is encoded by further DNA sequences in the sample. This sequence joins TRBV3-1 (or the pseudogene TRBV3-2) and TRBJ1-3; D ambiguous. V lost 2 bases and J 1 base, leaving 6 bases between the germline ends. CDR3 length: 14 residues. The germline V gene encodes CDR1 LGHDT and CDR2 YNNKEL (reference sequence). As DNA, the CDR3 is TGTGCCAGCAGCCAAAGACTTTCTGGAAACACCATATATTTT. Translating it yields CASSQRLSGNTIYF.

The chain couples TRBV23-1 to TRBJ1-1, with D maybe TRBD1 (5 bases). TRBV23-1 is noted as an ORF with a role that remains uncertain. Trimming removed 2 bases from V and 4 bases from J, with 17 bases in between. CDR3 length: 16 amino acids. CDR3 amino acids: CASSQNPLGGGTEAFF. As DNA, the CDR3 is TGCGCCAGCAGTCAAAATCCACTGGGGGGGGGCACTGAAGCTTTCTTT.

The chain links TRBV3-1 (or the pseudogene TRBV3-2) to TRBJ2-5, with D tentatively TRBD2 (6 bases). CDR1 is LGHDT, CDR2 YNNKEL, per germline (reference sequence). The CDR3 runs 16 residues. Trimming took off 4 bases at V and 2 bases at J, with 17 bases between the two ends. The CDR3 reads CASSRPGLAIQETQYF. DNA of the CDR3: TGTGCCAGCAGCCGCCCGGGACTCGCAATTCAAGAGACCCAGTACTTC.

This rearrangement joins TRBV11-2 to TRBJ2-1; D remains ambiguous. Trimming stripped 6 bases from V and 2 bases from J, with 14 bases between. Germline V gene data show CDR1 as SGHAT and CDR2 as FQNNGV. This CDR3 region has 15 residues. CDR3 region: CASRTDPGTYNEQFF. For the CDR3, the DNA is TGTGCCAGCAGGACTGATCCCGGCACCTACAATGAGCAGTTCTTC.

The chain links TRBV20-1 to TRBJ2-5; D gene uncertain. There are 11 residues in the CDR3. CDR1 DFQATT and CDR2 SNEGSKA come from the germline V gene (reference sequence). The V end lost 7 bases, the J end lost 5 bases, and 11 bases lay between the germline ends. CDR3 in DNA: TGCAGTGGACGACTTGTGGAGACCCAGTACTTC. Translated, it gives CSGRLVETQYF.

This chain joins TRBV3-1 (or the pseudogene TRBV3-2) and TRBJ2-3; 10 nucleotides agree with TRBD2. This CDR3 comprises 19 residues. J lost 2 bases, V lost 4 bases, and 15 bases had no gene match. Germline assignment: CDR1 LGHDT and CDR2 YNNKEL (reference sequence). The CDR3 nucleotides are TGTGCCAGCAGCCTCCCCCAAGGTCTAGCGGGGGATCTCACAGATACGCAGTATTTT. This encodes CASSLPQGLAGDLTDTQYF.

CDR3 protein: CASSEVATSFPNEQFF. CDR3 nucleotide sequence: TGTGCCAGCAGTGAAGTAGCAACCTCTTTCCCCAATGAGCAGTTCTTC. The chain couples TRBV2 to TRBJ2-1; D call uncertain. This CDR3 spans 16 amino acids. Between the trimmed V and J ends, which lost 1 base and 6 bases, there was a span of 16 bases. CDR1 is SNHLY, CDR2 FYNNEI, per germline.

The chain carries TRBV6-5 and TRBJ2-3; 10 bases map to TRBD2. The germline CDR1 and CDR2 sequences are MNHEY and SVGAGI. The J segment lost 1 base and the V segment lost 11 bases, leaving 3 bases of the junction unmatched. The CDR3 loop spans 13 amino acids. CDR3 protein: CAALAGGTDTQYF. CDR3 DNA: TGTGCCGCCCTAGCGGGGGGCACAGATACGCAGTATTTT.

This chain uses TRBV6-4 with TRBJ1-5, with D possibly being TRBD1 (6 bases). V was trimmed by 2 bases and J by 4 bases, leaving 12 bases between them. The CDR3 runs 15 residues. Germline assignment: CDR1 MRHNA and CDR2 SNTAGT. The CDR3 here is CASSDIGTKNQPQHF. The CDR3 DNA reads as TGTGCCAGCAGTGACATCGGGACAAAGAATCAGCCCCAGCATTTT.

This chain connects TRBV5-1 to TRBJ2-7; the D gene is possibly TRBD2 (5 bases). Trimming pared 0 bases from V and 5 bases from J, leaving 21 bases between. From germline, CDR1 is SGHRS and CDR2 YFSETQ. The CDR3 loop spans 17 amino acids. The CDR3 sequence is CASSLDPVSGGRDEQYF. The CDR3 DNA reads TGCGCCAGCAGCTTGGATCCTGTTAGTGGAGGTCGCGACGAGCAGTACTTC.

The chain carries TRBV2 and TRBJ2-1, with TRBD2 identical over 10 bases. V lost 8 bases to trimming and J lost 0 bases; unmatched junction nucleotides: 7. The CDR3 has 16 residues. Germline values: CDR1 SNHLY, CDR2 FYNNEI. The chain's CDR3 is CASAGLAAGSYNEQFF. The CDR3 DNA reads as TGTGCCAGCGCCGGACTAGCGGCCGGCTCCTACAATGAGCAGTTCTTC. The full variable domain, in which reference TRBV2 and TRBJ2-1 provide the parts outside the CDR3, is EPEVTQTPSHQVTQMGQEVILRCVPISNHLYFYWYRQILGQKVEFLVSFYNNEISEKSEIFDDQFSVERPDGSNFTLKIRSTKLEDSAMYFCASAGLAAGSYNEQFFGPGTRLTVL.

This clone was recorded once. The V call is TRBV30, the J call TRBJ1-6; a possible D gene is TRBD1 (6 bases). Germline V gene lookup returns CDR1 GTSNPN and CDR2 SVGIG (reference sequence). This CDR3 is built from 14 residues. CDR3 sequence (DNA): TGTCCCCAACGCAGGACAGAAGATAATTCACCCCTCCACTTT. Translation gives CPQRRTEDNSPLHF.

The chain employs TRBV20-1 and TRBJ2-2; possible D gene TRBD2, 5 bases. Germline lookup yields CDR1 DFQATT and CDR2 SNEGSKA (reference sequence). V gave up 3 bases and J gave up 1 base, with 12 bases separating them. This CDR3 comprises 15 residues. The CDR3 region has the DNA TGCAGTGCTAGTTCCGGACGGGAGAACACCGGGGAGCTGTTTTTT. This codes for CSASSGRENTGELFF.